The source of this TCR beta chain is a study of cytomegalovirus exposure and HLA in healthy donors. Overall study findings and caveats: Within a later analysis, the majority of CMV-associated TCR beta chains appeared HLA-restricted. As a later analysis showed, several of the most significant clusters appeared to be linked to common viral pathogens.

The CDR3 contains 13 residues. The germline CDR1 and CDR2 sequences are SGHRS and YFSETQ. The V end lost 2 bases, the J end lost 6 bases, and 12 bases lay between the germline ends. The PCR contained 60 Vbeta and 13 Jbeta primers. Profiling relied on immunoSEQ multiplex PCR, and the TCRdb table lists in-frame clones only, not all of them. Here the sample spans roughly 180,000 clones, about 83% being singletons. A remark on this clone: What it recognizes is unknown.

This sequence was found in a female donor in good health and CMV-seronegative. The sample was PBMCs. This chain connects TRBV5-1 to TRBJ2-7, with a tentative D call TRBD2 (5 bases). The CDR3 coding sequence is TGCGCCAGCAGCTTCGGGGATACGGTCGAGCAGTACTTC. This codes for CASSFGDTVEQYF.